The clone carrying this T cell receptor beta chain occurred once. Its target is unknown. At one end the junction does not follow the germline gene, possibly because of a read error. The data were taken from a study of tumor and adjacent non-tumor tissue in lung cancer. Study conclusions and caveats: Patients with more diverse tumor TCRs had worse survival.

The CDR3 runs to 17 residues. Germline values: CDR1 MNHEY, CDR2 SVGEGT. This sample's RNA came from whole unsorted tissue. Three rounds of nested PCR, following a modified ARM-PCR protocol, produced the TCRbeta library. TCRdb itself ran the multiplex PCR reads through MiXCR, one entry per CDR3 protein. The sample yields 120,000 or so distinct CDR3 sequences, approximately 87% seen once. The chain employs TRBV6-2 or TRBV6-3 and TRBJ2-3; weak D call: TRBD1 (5 bases). Sequencing was carried out using lung tumor tissue. The clonotype was recovered from a man between 70 and 80 years old with non-small cell lung cancer. This chain's CDR3 is CASSYPVTVCHQDTQYF. In DNA, the CDR3 is TGTGCAAGCAGTTACCCGGTGACAGTATGCCACCAGGATACGCAGTATTTT.